This entry lists 22 T cell receptor beta chains sequenced from one sample in a study of cytomegalovirus exposure and HLA in healthy donors. This PCR relied on a set of 60 Vbeta primers and 13 Jbeta primers. The repertoire was sequenced with immunoSEQ multiplex PCR; TCRdb's copy has only in-frame clones and lacks some. The sample yields approximately 160,000 clones, 60% to 75% seen once. Sequencing input: PBMCs. The receptors stem from a woman aged 45-60 years in good health and CMV-seropositive.

This rearrangement joins TRBV2 to TRBJ1-2, with TRBD1 matching over 8 bases. Per the germline V gene, CDR1 is SNHLY and CDR2 is FYNNEI. This CDR3 spans 14 amino acids. Trimming at V came to 6 bases and at J to 8 bases, leaving 11 bases not matched to a gene. The CDR3 sequence: CASSGRDRMRGYTF. The CDR3 bases are TGTGCCAGCAGCGGTCGGGACAGGATGCGAGGCTACACCTTC.

The chain links TRBV7-8 to TRBJ1-2; unclear D gene. V was cut by 11 bases and J by 3 bases, with 19 bases left in between. The CDR3 sequence is 14 residues long. CDR1 is SGHVS and CDR2 is FQNEAQ in the germline V gene. CDR3 region: CAGTPEEIDYGYTF. For the CDR3, the DNA is TGTGCCGGCACCCCGGAGGAGATTGACTATGGCTACACCTTC.

CDR3 amino acids: CASSYREDTEAFF. The DNA of the CDR3 is TGCGCCAGCAGCTACAGGGAAGACACTGAAGCTTTCTTT. The chain couples TRBV5-1 to TRBJ1-1, with TRBD1 as a possible D gene (6 bases). CDR1 and CDR2 from the germline V gene are SGHRS and YFSETQ. There are 13 residues in the CDR3. The V end was cut by 3 bases, the J end by 3 bases, with 9 bases between. The variable domain in full, completed from reference TRBV5-1 and TRBJ1-1, reads KAGVTQTPRYLIKTRGQQVTLSCSPISGHRSVSWYQQTPGQGLQFLFEYFSETQRNKGNFPGRFSGRQFSNSRSEMNVSTLELGDSALYLCASSYREDTEAFFGQGTRLTVV.

This chain uses TRBV10-1 with TRBJ2-2, with D possibly matching TRBD1 (5 bases). The CDR3 covers 16 residues. The germline V gene has CDR1 WNHNN and CDR2 SYGVQD (reference sequence). V gave up 0 bases and J gave up 0 bases, with 8 bases separating them. The CDR3 loop is CASSESTRANTGELFF. DNA of the CDR3: TGCGCCAGCAGTGAGTCGACCAGGGCGAACACCGGGGAGCTGTTTTTT.

The chain couples TRBV2 to TRBJ2-7; 7 positions agree with TRBD2. J gave up 6 bases and V 4 bases, and 9 bases lay outside the gene matches. The CDR3 is 14 residues long. Germline CDR1 reads SNHLY; CDR2 reads FYNNEI. CDR3: CASSVNGGSSEQYF. The DNA for the CDR3 is TGTGCCAGCAGTGTGAACGGGGGGAGCAGCGAGCAGTACTTC.

The chain employs TRBV29-1 and TRBJ1-4, with D uncertain. The CDR3 covers 13 residues. Trimming stripped 5 bases from V and 7 bases from J, with 14 bases between. CDR1 and CDR2 from the germline V gene are SQVTM and ANQGSEA. CDR3 region: CSVTGGFGEKLFF. In nucleotides, the CDR3 is TGCAGCGTTACCGGAGGGTTTGGTGAAAAACTGTTTTTT.

Only a few counts were recorded for this clone. The rearrangement joins TRBV2 to TRBJ2-7; 8 bases line up with TRBD2. This CDR3 comprises 12 residues. The V and J ends lost 6 bases and 4 bases, in that order; junction bases with no gene match: 2. Germline V gives CDR1 SNHLY, CDR2 FYNNEI. Here the CDR3 DNA reads TGTGCCAGCAGGACTAGCGCGTACGAGCAGTACTTC. This sequence encodes CASRTSAYEQYF.

This sequence joins TRBV1 and TRBJ2-3; the table assigns TRBD2, which was not confirmed against the DNA. TRBV1 constitutes a pseudogene. This CDR3 spans 19 amino acids. The CDR3 DNA is TGCACCAGCAGCCAAGATCATCCCCGGGAGCAGCGGGGACCAGATACGCAGTATTTT. Its translation: CTSSQDHPREQRGPDTQYF.

The chain carries TRBV5-1 and TRBJ1-1, with D possibly being TRBD1 (6 bases). Germline V gives CDR1 SGHRS, CDR2 YFSETQ. The CDR3 is 13 amino acids. The V end was cut by 2 bases, the J end by 8 bases, with 13 bases between. CDR3 protein: CASSFGGGNEAFF. The CDR3 nucleotides are TGCGCCAGCAGCTTCGGGGGGGGCAACGAAGCTTTCTTT.

This chain uses TRBV6-1 with TRBJ2-7, with D possibly being TRBD1 (6 bases). The V gene lost 10 bases and the J gene lost 1 base, with 14 bases spanning the gap. The germline CDR1 and CDR2 sequences are MNHNS and SASEGT. This CDR3 is built from 13 residues. Here the CDR3 DNA reads TGTGCCACCCGAGACGACAGGTCCTACGAGCAGTACTTC. This sequence encodes CATRDDRSYEQYF.

This clone was recorded once. The chain couples TRBV6-1 to TRBJ2-1; TRBD1 is a possible D gene (6 bases). The CDR3 has 13 amino acids. V shed 6 bases and J shed 6 bases, with 12 bases lying between them. Germline V gives CDR1 MNHNS, CDR2 SASEGT. For the CDR3, the DNA is TGTGCCAGCAGCCGACAGGAGATCAATGAGCAGTTCTTC. Protein sequence: CASSRQEINEQFF.

The chain couples TRBV27 to TRBJ2-5, with 10 positions matching TRBD1. The DNA matches TRBJ2-7 better at its end, which makes the J call doubtful. CDR1 and CDR2 from the germline V gene are MNHEY and SMNVEV (reference sequence). The CDR3 is 17 residues long. The CDR3 reads CASRSGTGASFSYEQYF. The DNA of the CDR3 is TGTGCCAGCAGATCCGGGACAGGGGCGTCCTTTTCCTACGAGCAGTACTTC.

This sequence joins TRBV9 and TRBJ1-1, with a tentative D call TRBD1 (6 bases). CDR1 and CDR2 from the germline V gene are SGDLS and YYNGEE. The CDR3 contains 13 residues. The V and J ends lost 1 base and 8 bases respectively, with 12 bases between them. CDR3 sequence (DNA): TGTGCCAGCAGCGTAACCCCCGGACAGGAAGCTTTCTTT. The encoded protein is CASSVTPGQEAFF.

This chain joins TRBV19 and TRBJ2-7, with TRBD1 identical over 7 bases. Germline assignment: CDR1 LNHDA and CDR2 SQIVND (reference sequence). The CDR3 has 14 residues. After removal of 5 bases from V and 2 bases from J, the junction contained 6 bases not matched to a gene. CDR3: CASSLPGQTYEQYF. Written as DNA, the CDR3 is TGTGCCAGTAGTTTACCGGGACAGACCTACGAGCAGTACTTC. Filled out from reference TRBV19 and TRBJ2-7, the complete variable domain reads DGGITQSPKYLFRKEGQNVTLSCEQNLNHDAMYWYRQDPGQGLRLIYYSQIVNDFQKGDIAEGYSVSREKKESFPLTVTSAQKNPTAFYLCASSLPGQTYEQYFGPGTRLTVT.

The chain joins TRBV27 to TRBJ1-2, with 8 bases fitting TRBD1. After removal of 8 bases from V and 13 bases from J, the junction contained 9 bases not matched to a gene. The CDR3 extends over 11 amino acids. Germline CDR1 reads MNHEY; CDR2 reads SMNVEV (reference sequence). In DNA form, the CDR3 reads TGTGCCAGCGCAGGGACAGGCAAACTCACCTTC. Residues: CASAGTGKLTF.

The chain carries TRBV6-6 and TRBJ2-1; 8 bases map to TRBD1. This CDR3 is 15 amino acids long. J was trimmed by 3 bases and V by 4 bases; bases with no gene match: 5. Germline assignment: CDR1 MNHNY and CDR2 SVGAGI (reference sequence). DNA for the CDR3: TGTGCCAGCAGTTCCAGGGGGCTCGACTACAATGAGCAGTTCTTC. Translating gives CASSSRGLDYNEQFF.

This clone was seen more than once but under ten times. The rearrangement links TRBV11-2 to TRBJ2-1; D is unclear. The V and J ends lost 0 bases and 7 bases respectively, with 4 bases between them. Germline V lookup: CDR1 SGHAT, CDR2 FQNNGV. CDR3 size: 12 residues. This chain's CDR3 is CASSLDLNEQFF. CDR3 in DNA: TGTGCCAGCAGCTTAGACTTGAATGAGCAGTTCTTC. The full variable domain, its missing parts supplied by reference TRBV11-2 and TRBJ2-1, is EAGVAQSPRYKIIEKRQSVAFWCNPISGHATLYWYQQILGQGPKLLIQFQNNGVVDDSQLPKDRFSAERLKGVDSTLKIQPAKLEDSAVYLCASSLDLNEQFFGPGTRLTVL.

The rearrangement joins TRBV5-6 to TRBJ1-3; possibly TRBD1 for D (6 bases). The V and J ends lost 3 bases and 4 bases respectively, with 17 bases between them. The CDR3 is 16 residues long. Looked up from germline, CDR1 is SGHDT and CDR2 is YYEEEE. The CDR3: CASSWAPGDKGNTIYF. CDR3 sequence (DNA): TGTGCCAGCAGCTGGGCCCCAGGGGACAAGGGAAACACCATATATTTT. Full variable domain (remainder filled in from reference TRBV5-6 and TRBJ1-3): DAGVTQSPTHLIKTRGQQVTLRCSPKSGHDTVSWYQQALGQGPQFIFQYYEEEERQRGNFPDRFSGHQFPNYSSELNVNALLLGDSALYLCASSWAPGDKGNTIYFGEGSWLTVV.

The J gene is TRBJ2-4, the V gene TRBV5-6; 10 bases fit TRBD1. Looked up from germline, CDR1 is SGHDT and CDR2 is YYEEEE. The CDR3 is made up of 14 amino acids. Losses at the gene ends were 3 bases for V and 8 bases for J; bases not matched to a gene: 5. CDR3 residues: CASSWDRGTHIQYF. The CDR3 DNA follows: TGTGCCAGCAGCTGGGACAGGGGCACCCACATTCAGTACTTC.

The chain is built from TRBV28 and TRBJ2-1; 7 bases line up with TRBD2. The CDR3 sequence is 14 residues long. V dropped 5 bases and J dropped 0; count of bases not matched to a gene: 1. Looked up from germline, CDR1 is MDHEN and CDR2 is SYDVKM. The DNA for the CDR3 is TGTGCCAGCAGTCGGACTAGCTCCTACAATGAGCAGTTCTTC. As protein: CASSRTSSYNEQFF. Full variable domain (outside the CDR3, taken from reference TRBV28 and TRBJ2-1): DVKVTQSSRYLVKRTGEKVFLECVQDMDHENMFWYRQDPGLGLRLIYFSYDVKMKEKGDIPEGYSVSREKKERFSLILESASTNQTSMYLCASSRTSSYNEQFFGPGTRLTVL.

This clone was recorded only once. This chain uses TRBV30 with TRBJ1-1; D perhaps matches TRBD1 (6 bases). Germline values: CDR1 GTSNPN, CDR2 SVGIG (reference sequence). The V and J ends lost 5 bases and 3 bases respectively, with 10 bases between them. The CDR3 covers 12 residues. Written as DNA, the CDR3 is TGTGCCTGGGGGCACAGGGACACTGAAGCTTTCTTT. As protein: CAWGHRDTEAFF.

The rearrangement links TRBV30 to TRBJ2-1; possibly TRBD1 for D (6 bases). Trimming stripped 3 bases from V and 5 bases from J, with 8 bases between. CDR1 is GTSNPN and CDR2 is SVGIG in the germline V gene (reference sequence). The CDR3 contains 12 residues. For the CDR3, the DNA is TGTGCCTGGAGGGACAGTCACAATGAGCAGTTCTTC. It specifies CAWRDSHNEQFF.